The sequence of this T cell receptor (beta chain) was determined in a study of regulatory T cells in long-lasting Graves disease. The sample's time point: persistent/refractory GD, antithyroid drugs over 5 years with positive TRAb. There was RNA extracted from PBMCs, and the TCR library was made from it. Libraries of TCR beta came from iRepertoire HTBI primers plus Arm-PCR of CDR3 regions. One entry per CDR3 protein, called by TCRdb with MiXCR from the multiplex PCR reads. The sample includes 700,000 or so distinct CDR3 sequences, 25% to 35% of them seen just once. The V segment lost 10 bases and the J segment 8 bases; nucleotides outside the gene matches: 10. The CDR3 has 13 amino acids. Germline CDR1 MDHEN, CDR2 SYDVKM.

Sample: peripheral blood mononuclear cells (PBMCs), taken when the disease was refractory, from a patient treated with antithyroid drugs. V gene TRBV28 combines with J gene TRBJ1-2; TRBD1 agrees at 10 bases. This TCR was sampled from a female donor with Graves disease. CDR3 nucleotide sequence: TGTGCCATCGACAGGGGGCGGCCGGGGGGCTACACCTTC. It translates to CAIDRGRPGGYTF.